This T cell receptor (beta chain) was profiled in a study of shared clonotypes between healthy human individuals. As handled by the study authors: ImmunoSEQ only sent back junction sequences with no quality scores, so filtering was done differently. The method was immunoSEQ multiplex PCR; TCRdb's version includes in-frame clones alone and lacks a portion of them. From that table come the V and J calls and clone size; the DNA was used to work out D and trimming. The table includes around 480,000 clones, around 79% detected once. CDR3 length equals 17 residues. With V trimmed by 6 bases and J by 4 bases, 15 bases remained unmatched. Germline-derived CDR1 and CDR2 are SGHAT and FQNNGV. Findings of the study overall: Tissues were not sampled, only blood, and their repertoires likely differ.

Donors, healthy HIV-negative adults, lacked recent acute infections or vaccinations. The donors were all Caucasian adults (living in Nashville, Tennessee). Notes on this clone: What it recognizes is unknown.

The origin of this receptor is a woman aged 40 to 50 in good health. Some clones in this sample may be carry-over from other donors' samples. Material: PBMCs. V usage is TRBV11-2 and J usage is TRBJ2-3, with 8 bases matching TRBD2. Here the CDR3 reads CASSLGLGGVWSDTQYF. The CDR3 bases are TGTGCCAGCAGTCTAGGGCTCGGGGGGGTGTGGTCAGATACGCAGTATTTT.